This TCR beta chain was retrieved from a study of T cell repertoires in cytomegalovirus infection (dated 2019 in TCRdb). Broadly, across the study: Because public TCR beta signatures pointed to carriage of CMV infection together with the matching HLA type, the HLA type of each donor mattered for the analysis. Study-level results and caveats: The ex vivo response was dominated by HLA-C-restricted CMV-specific TCR beta clonotypes, which also provided the single most frequent clonotype in two of eight donors. Cumulative frequency of public TCR beta family members discriminated carriers of CMV infection plus the relevant HLA type in this cohort and an independent 352-donor cohort.

To note about this clonotype: Its antigen remains unidentified. Base quality data are lacking; no much larger clone is found one base away.

V is shortened by 7 bases, J by 1 base, and the region joining them spans 16 bases. Measured from the cysteine to the phenylalanine, the CDR3 is 15 residues long. The entry retains the CDR3 DNA only, 45 bases that are in frame from base 1. CDR1 and CDR2 are read off the germline V gene as MNHEY and SVGEGT. Sequencing was performed on an Illumina HiSeq 1500. TCRdb redid the processing of the public reads, applying fastp at Q25 and MiXCR, and retained in-frame beta chains. Each CDR3 protein gets just one entry, which takes the most common genes and DNA from the rows behind it. For this sample the table gives 150,000 to 200,000 distinct CDR3 sequences, of which 9.5% were detected only once. Clones ranked in the top ten supply approximately 4.2% of the sample.

Recombination joined TRBV6-2 or TRBV6-3 with TRBJ1-1; the D gene cannot be resolved reliably. Sample: PBMCs. This sequence was found in a human donor in good health (CMV status not recorded). Some clones in this sample may be carry-over from other donors' samples. In nucleotides, the sequence is TGTGCCAGCACTTCCACCGGACTTTCGAACACTGAAGCTTTCTTT. Translated, this is CASTSTGLSNTEAFF.